Listed below are T cell receptor beta chains from one sample, sequenced in a study of T-cell reconstitution after alpha-beta-depleted transplantation in children. Using its own MiXCR run on the PCR reads, TCRdb lists one record per CDR3 protein. The table has around 680,000 distinct CDR3 sequences, roughly 17% seen once. The sequenced sample was PBMCs from the stem cell graft donor, obtained from the stem cell graft. These receptor sequences come from a human donor who donated a stem cell graft to a child with acute myeloid leukemia. The CDR3 runs from the conserved cysteine through the conserved F or W. A D gene is named only where the DNA matches it firmly. A clone size is listed for some rows: how often the clone was seen (once, few, many), or a class if it is expanded.

D gene: .; clone size: few; J gene: TRBJ2-7; V gene: TRBV12-3/TRBV12-4; CDR3 DNA: TGTGCCAGCAGCAATGTCTACGAGCAGTACTTC; CDR3 protein: CASSNVYEQYF
D gene: .; clone size: few; J gene: TRBJ1-4; V gene: TRBV12-3/TRBV12-4; CDR3 DNA: TGTGCCAGCAGTTCAACCCAGCAGGGGAAGAGTGAAAAACTGTTTTTT; CDR3 protein: CASSSTQQGKSEKLFF
D gene: .; clone size: few; J gene: TRBJ2-7; V gene: TRBV5-5; CDR3 DNA: TGTGCCAGCAGCCCCCCCCGGAGCTCCTACGAGCAGTACTTC; CDR3 protein: CASSPPRSSYEQYF
D gene: .; clone size: many; J gene: TRBJ2-4; V gene: TRBV20-1; CDR3 DNA: TGCAGTGCTAGAGGGCAGAAAAACATTCAGTACTTC; CDR3 protein: CSARGQKNIQYF
D gene: .; clone size: few; J gene: TRBJ2-2; V gene: TRBV7-3; CDR3 DNA: TGTGCCAGCAGCTTAAACGGGGGCCTCAACACCGGGGAGCTGTTTTTT; CDR3 protein: CASSLNGGLNTGELFF
D gene: TRBD1; clone size: many; J gene: TRBJ1-2; V gene: TRBV7-9; CDR3 DNA: TGTGCCAGCAGCTTGGGGACAGAGCAATGGAACTATGGCTACACCTTC; CDR3 protein: CASSLGTEQWNYGYTF
D gene: .; clone size: many; J gene: TRBJ1-1; V gene: TRBV7-2; CDR3 DNA: TGTGCCAGCAGCACCCCAGATAGGGCGAGCACTGAAGCTTTCTTT; CDR3 protein: CASSTPDRASTEAFF
D gene: .; clone size: many; J gene: TRBJ2-7; V gene: TRBV6-2/TRBV6-3; CDR3 DNA: TGTGCCAGCAGTTACCCGTATTCAGAAAGTTGGGCCTACGAGCAGTACTTC; CDR3 protein: CASSYPYSESWAYEQYF
D gene: .; clone size: many; J gene: TRBJ1-6; V gene: TRBV5-6; CDR3 DNA: TGTGCCAGCAGCGGCACCGGGACACGAGGTTCCTCACCCCTCCACTTT; CDR3 protein: CASSGTGTRGSSPLHF
D gene: .; clone size: many; J gene: TRBJ2-7; V gene: TRBV5-1; CDR3 DNA: TGCGCCAGCAGTGAACCAGGCGAGCAGTACTTC; CDR3 protein: CASSEPGEQYF
D gene: TRBD2; clone size: .; J gene: TRBJ2-3; V gene: TRBV20-1; CDR3 DNA: TGCAGTGCAAGGTCCCTAGCGGGGGCTAAAGATACGCAGTATTTT; CDR3 protein: CSARSLAGAKDTQYF
D gene: .; clone size: few; J gene: TRBJ1-6; V gene: TRBV28; CDR3 DNA: TGTGCCAGCAGGGATACAGGGAGCTCCTATAATTCACCCCTCCACTTT; CDR3 protein: CASRDTGSSYNSPLHF
D gene: .; clone size: .; J gene: TRBJ1-5; V gene: TRBV12-3/TRBV12-4; CDR3 DNA: TGTGCCAGCAGTTTAATGGAGAGCAATCAGCCCCAGCATTTT; CDR3 protein: CASSLMESNQPQHF
D gene: .; clone size: .; J gene: TRBJ1-1; V gene: TRBV12-3/TRBV12-4; CDR3 DNA: TGTGCCAGCAGCCGGCGGGCAGGGCGAAACACTGAAGCTTTCTTT; CDR3 protein: CASSRRAGRNTEAFF
D gene: .; clone size: few; J gene: TRBJ2-5; V gene: TRBV6-2/TRBV6-3; CDR3 DNA: TGTGCCAGCAGTTACCCCGACTTCCCCGGGACCCAGTACTTC; CDR3 protein: CASSYPDFPGTQYF
D gene: .; clone size: many; J gene: TRBJ2-5; V gene: TRBV7-3; CDR3 DNA: TGTGCCAGCAGCCCATATAGTGGGGACGGGGAGACCCAGTACTTC; CDR3 protein: CASSPYSGDGETQYF
D gene: .; clone size: many; J gene: TRBJ1-1; V gene: TRBV20-1; CDR3 DNA: TGCAGTGCTAGAGATTCCAAGGTGATTTCTAGGAACACTGAAGCTTTCTTT; CDR3 protein: CSARDSKVISRNTEAFF
D gene: TRBD1; clone size: many; J gene: TRBJ1-4; V gene: TRBV20-1; CDR3 DNA: TGCAGTGCTAAGGGAGGGGGCAGAAAACTGTTTTTT; CDR3 protein: CSAKGGGRKLFF
D gene: .; clone size: .; J gene: TRBJ1-1; V gene: TRBV2; CDR3 DNA: TGTGCCATCTGTTTGGGTCATCTTGGGTCAACCCCCATGAACACTGAAGCTTTCTTT; CDR3 protein: CAICLGHLGSTPMNTEAFF
D gene: .; clone size: .; J gene: TRBJ1-3; V gene: TRBV7-9; CDR3 DNA: TGTGCCAGCAGCTTTTGGACCGGGCCCTCTGGAAACACCATATATTTT; CDR3 protein: CASSFWTGPSGNTIYF
D gene: .; clone size: few; J gene: TRBJ2-5; V gene: TRBV7-2; CDR3 DNA: TGTGCCAGCAGCTACGCCCGGGGAGAGGAGACCCAGTACTTC; CDR3 protein: CASSYARGEETQYF
D gene: TRBD1; clone size: .; J gene: TRBJ1-4; V gene: TRBV5-6; CDR3 DNA: TGTGCCAGCAGCCCAAAGGGGGCGCGGGATGAAAAACTGTTTTTT; CDR3 protein: CASSPKGARDEKLFF
D gene: .; clone size: few; J gene: TRBJ1-4; V gene: TRBV5-1; CDR3 DNA: TGCGCCAGCAGCCAGGTCGGGTTTGGGGAAAAACTGTTTTTT; CDR3 protein: CASSQVGFGEKLFF
D gene: .; clone size: .; J gene: TRBJ2-3; V gene: TRBV9; CDR3 DNA: TGTGCCAGCAGCGCCCTCGGACCAGGGGATACGCAGTATTTT; CDR3 protein: CASSALGPGDTQYF
D gene: .; clone size: .; J gene: TRBJ2-2; V gene: TRBV12-2; CDR3 DNA: TGTGCAAATCGCTTTAACTTACGGCGAGGGACGAACACCGGGGAGCTGTTTTTT; CDR3 protein: CANRFNLRRGTNTGELFF
D gene: TRBD1; clone size: many; J gene: TRBJ1-1; V gene: TRBV13; CDR3 DNA: TGTGCCAGCAGCCTACAGGGGGCCTCACCAGCTTTCTTT; CDR3 protein: CASSLQGASPAFF
D gene: .; clone size: .; J gene: TRBJ1-5; V gene: TRBV4-3; CDR3 DNA: TGCGCCAGCAGCCAAGTCTCAGGGAATCAGCCCCAGCATTTT; CDR3 protein: CASSQVSGNQPQHF
D gene: .; clone size: many; J gene: TRBJ2-5; V gene: TRBV20-1; CDR3 DNA: TGCAGTGCTAGACGCTCCGGGGATCAAGAGACCCAGTACTTC; CDR3 protein: CSARRSGDQETQYF
D gene: TRBD1; clone size: many; J gene: TRBJ2-2; V gene: TRBV20-1; CDR3 DNA: TGCAGTGCTAGAGCGGACAGGGAGAACACCGGGGAGCTGTTTTTT; CDR3 protein: CSARADRENTGELFF
D gene: .; clone size: many; J gene: TRBJ2-5; V gene: TRBV29-1; CDR3 DNA: TGCAGCGTATGCACAGGGCAGGAGACCCAGTACTTC; CDR3 protein: CSVCTGQETQYF
D gene: .; clone size: .; J gene: TRBJ2-5; V gene: TRBV29-1; CDR3 DNA: TGCAGCGTTGAAGATTTGGGGGTCATACAAGAGACCCAGTACTTC; CDR3 protein: CSVEDLGVIQETQYF
D gene: .; clone size: few; J gene: TRBJ1-2; V gene: TRBV5-1; CDR3 DNA: TGCGCCAGCAGCTTGGAGGGGTCGTCGGCGTATGGCTACACCTTC; CDR3 protein: CASSLEGSSAYGYTF
D gene: .; clone size: many; J gene: TRBJ1-3; V gene: TRBV20-1; CDR3 DNA: TGCAGCGCTGAAACCTCGGACAAGCTGGCTGGAAACACCATATATTTT; CDR3 protein: CSAETSDKLAGNTIYF
D gene: .; clone size: many; J gene: TRBJ2-7; V gene: TRBV20-1; CDR3 DNA: TGCAGTGCTAGAGAATTTGCGAAGGAGCAGTACTTC; CDR3 protein: CSAREFAKEQYF
D gene: .; clone size: many; J gene: TRBJ2-2; V gene: TRBV20-1; CDR3 DNA: TGCAGTGCTAGAGTTCCGCGCGAGGGTAGGGCCGGGGAGCTGTTTTTT; CDR3 protein: CSARVPREGRAGELFF
D gene: .; clone size: many; J gene: TRBJ2-5; V gene: TRBV20-1; CDR3 DNA: TGCAGTGCTAGAGATCTGAGGGTTGTGGAGACCCAGTACTTC; CDR3 protein: CSARDLRVVETQYF
D gene: TRBD1; clone size: few; J gene: TRBJ1-2; V gene: TRBV12-3/TRBV12-4; CDR3 DNA: TGTGCCAGCAGCCTCGACAGGGTAGACTACACCTTC; CDR3 protein: CASSLDRVDYTF
D gene: TRBD2; clone size: few; J gene: TRBJ2-1; V gene: TRBV4-3; CDR3 DNA: TGCGCCAGCAGCCAAGAGCTTCGGGGTAGCGGGGTCTACAATGAGCAGTTCTTC; CDR3 protein: CASSQELRGSGVYNEQFF
D gene: .; clone size: many; J gene: TRBJ1-1; V gene: TRBV7-2; CDR3 DNA: TGTGCCAGCAGCACACAGGGCAGGGCGGAACCTGAAGCTTTCTTT; CDR3 protein: CASSTQGRAEPEAFF
D gene: .; clone size: .; J gene: TRBJ1-5; V gene: TRBV12-3/TRBV12-4; CDR3 DNA: TGTGCCAGCAGTTTAATCGGAGCAGATCAGCCCCAGCATTTT; CDR3 protein: CASSLIGADQPQHF
D gene: .; clone size: few; J gene: TRBJ1-3; V gene: TRBV5-6; CDR3 DNA: TGTGCCAGCAGCACGCTAGCTGGAAACACCATATATTTT; CDR3 protein: CASSTLAGNTIYF
D gene: .; clone size: .; J gene: TRBJ1-1; V gene: TRBV7-9; CDR3 DNA: TGTGCCAGCAGCTTCGTGAGGGGAGGAGGGAACACTGAAGCTTTCTTT; CDR3 protein: CASSFVRGGGNTEAFF
D gene: .; clone size: .; J gene: TRBJ2-3; V gene: TRBV27; CDR3 DNA: TGTGCCAGCAGTTTAGGAGTTGGAGGCTTCAACACAGATACGCAGTATTTT; CDR3 protein: CASSLGVGGFNTDTQYF
D gene: TRBD2; clone size: few; J gene: TRBJ2-1; V gene: TRBV2; CDR3 DNA: TGTGCCAGCAGGGCCGGGACTATTTTTGGTGAGCAGTTCTTC; CDR3 protein: CASRAGTIFGEQFF
D gene: .; clone size: few; J gene: TRBJ2-7; V gene: TRBV6-2/TRBV6-3; CDR3 DNA: TGTGCCAGCAGCCCCACAGGGAACGAGCAGTACTTC; CDR3 protein: CASSPTGNEQYF